The following is a T cell receptor beta chain sequence with its context. Its antigen is as yet unknown. The sample originates from a study of shared clonotypes between healthy human individuals. Findings of the study overall: Only blood samples were collected, and tissue repertoires likely differ.

Per the original data handling: With immunoSEQ giving junction-only sequences and no quality scores, filtering differed. TCRdb's table, derived via immunoSEQ multiplex PCR, lists solely in-frame clones and lacks some. The DNA gave D and trimming, while V, J and clone size come from that table. The sample carries around 1.5 million clones, 95% to 99% recorded once. The CDR3 runs 16 residues. Germline V gene lookup returns CDR1 MGHDK and CDR2 SYGVNS. With 3 bases removed from V and 3 bases from J, the gap between germline ends came to 17 bases. Donors had no recently reported acute infections or vaccinations and were HIV-negative.

Specimen: naive CD4+ T cells sorted from blood. Subset here: CD45RA+ positively selected. This chain links TRBV25-1 with TRBJ1-1, with D tentatively TRBD1 (5 bases). The TCR originated in a man aged 25-40 years in good health. This CDR3 reads CASSDRGAGRDTEAFF. CDR3 nucleotides: TGTGCCAGCAGTGATAGGGGAGCTGGCAGGGACACTGAAGCTTTCTTT.